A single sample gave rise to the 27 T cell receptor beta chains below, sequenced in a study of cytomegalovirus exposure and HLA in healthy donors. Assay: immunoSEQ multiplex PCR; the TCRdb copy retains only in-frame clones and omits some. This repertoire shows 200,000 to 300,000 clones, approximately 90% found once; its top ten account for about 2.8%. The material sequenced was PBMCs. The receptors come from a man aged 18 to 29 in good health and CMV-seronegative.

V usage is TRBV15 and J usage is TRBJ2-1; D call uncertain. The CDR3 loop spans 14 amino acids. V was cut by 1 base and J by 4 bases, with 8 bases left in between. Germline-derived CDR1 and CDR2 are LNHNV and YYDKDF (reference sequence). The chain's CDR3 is CATSRGIGYNEQFF. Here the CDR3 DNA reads TGTGCCACCAGCAGAGGTATCGGTTACAATGAGCAGTTCTTC.

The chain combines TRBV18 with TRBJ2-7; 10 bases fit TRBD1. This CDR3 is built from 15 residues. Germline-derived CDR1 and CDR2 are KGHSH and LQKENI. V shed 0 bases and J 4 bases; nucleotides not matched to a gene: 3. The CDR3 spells CASSPPKGQGYEQYF. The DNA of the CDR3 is TGTGCCAGCTCACCACCGAAGGGACAGGGGTACGAGCAGTACTTC.

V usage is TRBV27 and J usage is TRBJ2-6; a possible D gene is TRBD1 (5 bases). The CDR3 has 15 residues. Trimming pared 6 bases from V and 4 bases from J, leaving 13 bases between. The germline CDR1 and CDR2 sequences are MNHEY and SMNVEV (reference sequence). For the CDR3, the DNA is TGTGCCAGCAGAAGCAGGGCTTCCGGGGCCAACGTCCTGACTTTC. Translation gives CASRSRASGANVLTF. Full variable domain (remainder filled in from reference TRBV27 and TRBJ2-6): EAQVTQNPRYLITVTGKKLTVTCSQNMNHEYMSWYRQDPGLGLRQIYYSMNVEVTDKGDVPEGYKVSRKEKRNFPLILESPSPNQTSLYFCASRSRASGANVLTFGAGSRLTVL.

CDR3 bases: TGTGCCATTGGGGGGGGAGCCATGCAGACCCAGTACTTC. Residues: CAIGGGAMQTQYF. The V and J genes are TRBV10-3 and TRBJ2-5; 7 nucleotides agree with TRBD2. The CDR3 is 13 residues long. From germline, CDR1 is ENHRY and CDR2 SYGVKD. V shed 9 bases and J 6 bases; nucleotides not matched to a gene: 10.

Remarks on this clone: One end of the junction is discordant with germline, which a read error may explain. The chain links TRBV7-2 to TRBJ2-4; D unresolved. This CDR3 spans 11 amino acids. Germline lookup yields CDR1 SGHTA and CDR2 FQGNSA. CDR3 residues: CASSSNNIQYF. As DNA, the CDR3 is TGTGCCAGCAGCTCCAATAACATTCAGTACTTC.

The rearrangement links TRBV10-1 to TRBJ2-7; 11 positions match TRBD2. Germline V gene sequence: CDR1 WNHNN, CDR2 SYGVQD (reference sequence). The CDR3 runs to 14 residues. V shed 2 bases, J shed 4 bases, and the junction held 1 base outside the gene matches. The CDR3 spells CASSETSGGYEQYF. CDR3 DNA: TGCGCCAGCAGTGAGACTAGCGGGGGATACGAGCAGTACTTC.

DNA of the CDR3: TGTGCCAGCAGTTTCGGTGGTGTCTCCTACAATGAGCAGTTCTTC. Protein: CASSFGGVSYNEQFF. V and J are TRBV27 and TRBJ2-1, with D unclear. The CDR3 spans 15 residues. CDR1 and CDR2 (germline): MNHEY, SMNVEV (reference sequence). V was shortened by 3 bases and J by 0 bases, with 9 bases between the two germline ends.

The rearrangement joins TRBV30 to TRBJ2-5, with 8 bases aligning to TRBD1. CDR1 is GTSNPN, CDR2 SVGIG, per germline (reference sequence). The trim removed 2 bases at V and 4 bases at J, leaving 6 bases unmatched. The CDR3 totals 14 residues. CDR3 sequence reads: CAWSRDRSGETQYF. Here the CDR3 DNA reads TGTGCCTGGAGTAGGGACAGGTCTGGAGAGACCCAGTACTTC.

This chain's CDR3 is CASTTGTDTQYF. The CDR3 DNA sequence: TGTGCCAGTACCACAGGCACAGATACGCAGTATTTT. The chain recombines TRBV13 with TRBJ2-3; D is undetermined. V was cut by 9 bases and J by 1 base, with 8 bases left in between. Germline V CDR1 and CDR2: PRHDT, FYEKMQ (reference sequence). The CDR3 is 12 amino acids.

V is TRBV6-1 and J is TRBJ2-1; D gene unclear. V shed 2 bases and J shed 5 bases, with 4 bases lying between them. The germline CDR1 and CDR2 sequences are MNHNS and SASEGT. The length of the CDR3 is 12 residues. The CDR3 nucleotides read TGTGCCAGCAGTGAAATCAACAATGAGCAGTTCTTC. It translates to CASSEINNEQFF.

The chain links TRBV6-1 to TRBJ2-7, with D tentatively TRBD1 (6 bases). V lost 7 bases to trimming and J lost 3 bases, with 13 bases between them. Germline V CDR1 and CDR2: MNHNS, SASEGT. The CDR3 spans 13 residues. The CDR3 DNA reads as TGTGCCAGCAACCTGAGACAGGTCTACGAGCAGTACTTC. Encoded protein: CASNLRQVYEQYF.

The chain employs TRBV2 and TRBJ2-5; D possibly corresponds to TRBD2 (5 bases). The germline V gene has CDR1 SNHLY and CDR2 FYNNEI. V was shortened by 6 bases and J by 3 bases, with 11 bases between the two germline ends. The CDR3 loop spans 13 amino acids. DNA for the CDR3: TGTGCCAGCAGGAACGGGGTCAAAGAGACCCAGTACTTC. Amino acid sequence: CASRNGVKETQYF.

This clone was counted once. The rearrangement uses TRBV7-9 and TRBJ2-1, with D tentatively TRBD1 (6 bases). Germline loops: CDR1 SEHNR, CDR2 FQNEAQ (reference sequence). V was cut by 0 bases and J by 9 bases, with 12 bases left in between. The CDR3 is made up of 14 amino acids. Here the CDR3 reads CASSLARKGVEQFF. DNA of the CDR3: TGTGCCAGCAGCTTAGCGCGAAAGGGGGTTGAGCAGTTCTTC. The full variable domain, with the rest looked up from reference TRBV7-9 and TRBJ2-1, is DTGVSQNPRHKITKRGQNVTFRCDPISEHNRLYWYRQTLGQGPEFLTYFQNEAQLEKSRLLSDRFSAERPKGSFSTLEIQRTEQGDSAMYLCASSLARKGVEQFFGPGTRLTVL.

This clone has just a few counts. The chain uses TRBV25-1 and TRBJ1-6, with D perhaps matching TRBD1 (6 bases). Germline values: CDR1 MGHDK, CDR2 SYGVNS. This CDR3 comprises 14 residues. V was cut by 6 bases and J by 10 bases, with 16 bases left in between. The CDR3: CASSRGASRSPLHF. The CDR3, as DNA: TGTGCCAGCAGCCGGGGGGCTAGCAGGTCACCCCTCCACTTT.

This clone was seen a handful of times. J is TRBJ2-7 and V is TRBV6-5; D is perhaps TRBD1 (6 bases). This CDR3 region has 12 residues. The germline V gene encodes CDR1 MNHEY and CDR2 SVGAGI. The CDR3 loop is CTQGPGNYEQYF. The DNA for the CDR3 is TGTACACAGGGCCCCGGGAACTACGAGCAGTACTTC.

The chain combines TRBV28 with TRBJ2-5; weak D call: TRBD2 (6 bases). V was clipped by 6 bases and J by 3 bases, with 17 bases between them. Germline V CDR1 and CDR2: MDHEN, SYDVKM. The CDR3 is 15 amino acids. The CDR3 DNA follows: TGTGCCAGCAGCTCGACCTCGGGAGTCGAAGAGACCCAGTACTTC. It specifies CASSSTSGVEETQYF.

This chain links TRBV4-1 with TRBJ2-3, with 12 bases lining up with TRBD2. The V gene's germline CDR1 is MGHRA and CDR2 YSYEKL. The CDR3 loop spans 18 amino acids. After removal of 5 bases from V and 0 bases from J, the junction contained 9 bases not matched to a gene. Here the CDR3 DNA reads TGCGCCAGCAGCTTCGGACTAGCGGGGATCCTTAGCACAGATACGCAGTATTTT. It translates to CASSFGLAGILSTDTQYF.

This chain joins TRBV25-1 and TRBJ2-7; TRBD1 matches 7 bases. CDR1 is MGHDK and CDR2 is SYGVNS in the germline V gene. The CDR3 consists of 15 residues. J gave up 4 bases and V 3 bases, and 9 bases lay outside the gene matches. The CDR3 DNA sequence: TGTGCCAGCAGTGATGTGTACAGGGGCCGGTACGAGCAGTACTTC. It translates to CASSDVYRGRYEQYF.

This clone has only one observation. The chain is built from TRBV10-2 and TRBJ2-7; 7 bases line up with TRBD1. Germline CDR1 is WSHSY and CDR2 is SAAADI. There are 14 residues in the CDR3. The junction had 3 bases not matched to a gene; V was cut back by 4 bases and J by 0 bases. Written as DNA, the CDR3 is TGCGCCAGCAGTGGGACAGGTGCCTCCTACGAGCAGTACTTC. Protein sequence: CASSGTGASYEQYF.

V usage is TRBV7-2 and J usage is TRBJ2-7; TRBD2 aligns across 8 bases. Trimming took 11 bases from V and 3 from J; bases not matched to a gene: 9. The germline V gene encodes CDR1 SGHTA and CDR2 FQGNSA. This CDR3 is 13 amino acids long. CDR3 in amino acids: CASAQRGSYEQYF. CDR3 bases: TGTGCCTCCGCCCAGCGGGGGAGCTACGAGCAGTACTTC.

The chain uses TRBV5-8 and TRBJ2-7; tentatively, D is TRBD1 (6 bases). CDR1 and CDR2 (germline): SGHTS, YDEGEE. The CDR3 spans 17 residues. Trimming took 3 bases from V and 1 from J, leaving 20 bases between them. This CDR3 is CASSSWVSSGQSYEQYF. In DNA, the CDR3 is TGTGCCAGCAGCTCTTGGGTCTCCAGCGGACAGTCCTACGAGCAGTACTTC.

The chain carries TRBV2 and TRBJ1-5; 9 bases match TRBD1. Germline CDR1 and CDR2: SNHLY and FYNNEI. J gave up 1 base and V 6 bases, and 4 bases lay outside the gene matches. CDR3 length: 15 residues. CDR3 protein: CASRDRGWSNQPQHF. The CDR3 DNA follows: TGTGCCAGCAGGGACAGGGGTTGGAGCAATCAGCCCCAGCATTTT.

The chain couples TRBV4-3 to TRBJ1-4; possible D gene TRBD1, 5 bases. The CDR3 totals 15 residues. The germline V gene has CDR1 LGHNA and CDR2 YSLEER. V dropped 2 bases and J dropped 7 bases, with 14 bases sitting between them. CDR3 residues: CASSQKGLWFEKLFF. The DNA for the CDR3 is TGCGCCAGCAGCCAAAAGGGGTTATGGTTTGAAAAACTGTTTTTT.

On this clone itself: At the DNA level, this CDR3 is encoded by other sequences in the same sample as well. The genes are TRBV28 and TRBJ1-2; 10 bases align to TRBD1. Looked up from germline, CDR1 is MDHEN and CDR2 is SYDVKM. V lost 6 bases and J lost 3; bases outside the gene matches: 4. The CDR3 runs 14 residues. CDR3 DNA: TGTGCCAGCAGAACCGGGACAGGGGACTATGGCTACACCTTC. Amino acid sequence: CASRTGTGDYGYTF.

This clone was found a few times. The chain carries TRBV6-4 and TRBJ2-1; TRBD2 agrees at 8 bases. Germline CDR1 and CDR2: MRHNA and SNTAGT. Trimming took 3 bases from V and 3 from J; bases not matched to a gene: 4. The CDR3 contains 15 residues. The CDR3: CASSESGGFYNEQFF. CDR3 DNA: TGTGCCAGCAGTGAAAGCGGGGGCTTCTACAATGAGCAGTTCTTC.

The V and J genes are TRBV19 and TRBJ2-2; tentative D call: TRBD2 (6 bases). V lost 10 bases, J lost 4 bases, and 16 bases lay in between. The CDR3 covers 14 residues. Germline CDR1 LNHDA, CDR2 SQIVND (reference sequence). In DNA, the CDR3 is TGTGCCACCCACAAGAGGGGAGGCACCGGGGAGCTGTTTTTT. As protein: CATHKRGGTGELFF.

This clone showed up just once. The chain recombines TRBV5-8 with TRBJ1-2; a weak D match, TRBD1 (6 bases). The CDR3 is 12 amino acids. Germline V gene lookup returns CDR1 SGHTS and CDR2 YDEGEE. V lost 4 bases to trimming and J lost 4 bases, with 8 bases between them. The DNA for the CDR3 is TGTGCCAGCAGCCGGACAGTCTATGGCTACACCTTC. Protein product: CASSRTVYGYTF.